This passage covers 6 T cell receptor beta chains from one sample sequenced in a study of T cell clones after liver transplantation. Generated by immunoSEQ multiplex PCR, the TCRdb table keeps only in-frame clones and is missing some. There are under 60,000 clones in the sample; under 85% occur only once, and around 9.1% lies in the top ten. Sequenced here: CD4+ T cells from blood, sampled at the 22-month timepoint. The source of these receptors is a human patient who received a liver transplant. Some T cells may be the graft donor's.

The chain has TRBV19 and TRBJ2-3; TRBD2 might be the D (6 bases). The CDR3 spans 14 residues. Trimming left V 6 bases short and J 4 bases short, with 14 bases between. Germline CDR1 is LNHDA and CDR2 is SQIVND (reference sequence). The CDR3 region has the DNA TGTGCCAGTAGAGACCGGGACTCACCAGATACGCAGTATTTT. It translates to CASRDRDSPDTQYF.

The chain couples TRBV27 to TRBJ1-5; 7 bases are shared with TRBD1. The CDR3 runs to 14 residues. The V and J ends lost 5 bases and 7 bases, in that order; junction bases with no gene match: 8. Germline V gives CDR1 MNHEY, CDR2 SMNVEV (reference sequence). The CDR3 sequence is CASSRQGGRQPQHF. CDR3 bases: TGTGCCAGCAGTAGACAGGGCGGGCGGCAGCCCCAGCATTTT.

This sequence joins TRBV4-1 and TRBJ2-3; TRBD2 agrees at 7 bases. V dropped 0 bases and J dropped 2; count of bases not matched to a gene: 5. CDR3 length: 16 residues. Germline values: CDR1 MGHRA, CDR2 YSYEKL. The CDR3 DNA follows: TGCGCCAGCAGCCAAGATGGGGGGGTTCTCACAGATACGCAGTATTTT. Its protein is CASSQDGGVLTDTQYF.

This clone was seen a few times. The V gene is TRBV6-5, the J gene TRBJ1-1; no definite D call. CDR3 length equals 14 residues. Germline CDR1 is MNHEY and CDR2 is SVGAGI. Trimming took off 7 bases at V and 4 bases at J, with 16 bases between the two ends. The CDR3 region is CASNRVSLGTEAFF. The CDR3 bases are TGTGCCAGCAATAGGGTCTCTCTTGGCACTGAAGCTTTCTTT.

This clone came up a few times. The chain links TRBV2 to TRBJ2-7; TRBD2 aligns across 7 bases. This CDR3 has 13 amino acids. After removal of 6 bases from V and 4 bases from J, the junction contained 6 bases not matched to a gene. CDR1 and CDR2 (germline): SNHLY, FYNNEI. The CDR3: CASRGGSTYEQYF. The CDR3 region has the DNA TGTGCCAGCAGGGGAGGGAGTACGTACGAGCAGTACTTC.

The V gene is TRBV5-1, the J gene TRBJ1-1; TRBD1 is a possible D gene (6 bases). The germline V and J ends were trimmed by 0 bases and 6 bases, with 9 bases remaining between them. The CDR3 is 13 residues long. The germline gives CDR1 SGHRS, CDR2 YFSETQ. In DNA form, the CDR3 reads TGCGCCAGCAGCTTGGTGGAGGGGGCTGAAGCTTTCTTT. Protein product: CASSLVEGAEAFF. Variable domain in full (rest from reference TRBV5-1 and TRBJ1-1): KAGVTQTPRYLIKTRGQQVTLSCSPISGHRSVSWYQQTPGQGLQFLFEYFSETQRNKGNFPGRFSGRQFSNSRSEMNVSTLELGDSALYLCASSLVEGAEAFFGQGTRLTVV.